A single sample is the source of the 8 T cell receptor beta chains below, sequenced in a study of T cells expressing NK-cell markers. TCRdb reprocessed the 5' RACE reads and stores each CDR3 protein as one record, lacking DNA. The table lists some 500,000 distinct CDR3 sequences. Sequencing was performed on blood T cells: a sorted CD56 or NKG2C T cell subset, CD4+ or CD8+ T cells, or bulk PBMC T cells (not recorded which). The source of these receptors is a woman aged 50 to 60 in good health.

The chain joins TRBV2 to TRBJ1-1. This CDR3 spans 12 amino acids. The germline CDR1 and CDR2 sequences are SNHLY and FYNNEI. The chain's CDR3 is CASSYMNTEAFF.

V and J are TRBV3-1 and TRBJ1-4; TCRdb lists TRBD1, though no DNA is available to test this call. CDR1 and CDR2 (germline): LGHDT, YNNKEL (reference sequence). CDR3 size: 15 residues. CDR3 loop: CASRGTGPFNEKLFF.

The CDR3 loop reads CASRQGVVDQPQHF. This rearrangement joins TRBV6-6 to TRBJ1-5; TCRdb's D call of TRBD1 is untestable without DNA. The CDR3 is 14 residues long. Germline loops: CDR1 MNHNY, CDR2 SVGAGI (reference sequence).

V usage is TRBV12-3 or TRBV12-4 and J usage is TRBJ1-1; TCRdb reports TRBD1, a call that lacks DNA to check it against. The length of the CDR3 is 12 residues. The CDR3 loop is CASSSPGTEAFF.

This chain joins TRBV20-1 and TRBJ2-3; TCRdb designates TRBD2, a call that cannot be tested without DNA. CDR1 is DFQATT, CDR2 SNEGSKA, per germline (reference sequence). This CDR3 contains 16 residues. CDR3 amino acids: CSARVASGARTDTQYF.

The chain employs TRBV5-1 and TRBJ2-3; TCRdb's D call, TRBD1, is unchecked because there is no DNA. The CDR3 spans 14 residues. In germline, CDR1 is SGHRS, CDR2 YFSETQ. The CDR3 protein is CASSPGISTDTQYF.

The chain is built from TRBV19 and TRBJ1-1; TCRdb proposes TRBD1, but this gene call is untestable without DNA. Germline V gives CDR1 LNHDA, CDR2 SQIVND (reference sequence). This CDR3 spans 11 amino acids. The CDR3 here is CASQGNTEAFF.

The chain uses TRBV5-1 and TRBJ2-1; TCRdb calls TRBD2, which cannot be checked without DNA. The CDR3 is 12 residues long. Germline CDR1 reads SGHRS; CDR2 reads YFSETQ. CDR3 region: CASSPLAGWQFF.